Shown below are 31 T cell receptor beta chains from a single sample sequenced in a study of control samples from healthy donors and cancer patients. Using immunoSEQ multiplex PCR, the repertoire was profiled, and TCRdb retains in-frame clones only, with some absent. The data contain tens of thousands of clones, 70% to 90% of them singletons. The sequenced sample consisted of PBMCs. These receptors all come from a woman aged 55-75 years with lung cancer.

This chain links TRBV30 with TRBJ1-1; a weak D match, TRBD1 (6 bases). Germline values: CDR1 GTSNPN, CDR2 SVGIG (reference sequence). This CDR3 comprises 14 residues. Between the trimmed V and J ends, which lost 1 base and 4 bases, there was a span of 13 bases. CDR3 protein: CAWSADSLGTEAFF. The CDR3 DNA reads TGTGCCTGGAGTGCGGACAGCCTGGGCACTGAAGCTTTCTTT.

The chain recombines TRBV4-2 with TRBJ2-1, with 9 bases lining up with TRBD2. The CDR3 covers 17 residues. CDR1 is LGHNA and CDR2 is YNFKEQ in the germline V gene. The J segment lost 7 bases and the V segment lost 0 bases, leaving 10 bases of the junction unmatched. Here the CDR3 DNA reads TGTGCCAGCAGCCAAGATAGGGCTAGCGGGATTATGAATGAGCAGTTCTTC. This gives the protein CASSQDRASGIMNEQFF.

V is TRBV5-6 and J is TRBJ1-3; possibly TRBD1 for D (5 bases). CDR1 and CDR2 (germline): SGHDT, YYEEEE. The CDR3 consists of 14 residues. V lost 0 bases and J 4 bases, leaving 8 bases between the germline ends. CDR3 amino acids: CASSLGTYGNTIYF. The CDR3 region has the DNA TGTGCCAGCAGCTTGGGGACATACGGAAACACCATATATTTT.

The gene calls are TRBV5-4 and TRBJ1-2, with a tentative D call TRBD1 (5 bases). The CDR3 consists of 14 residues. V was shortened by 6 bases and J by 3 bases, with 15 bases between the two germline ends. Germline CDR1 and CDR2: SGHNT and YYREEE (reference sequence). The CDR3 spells CASTPGRDDYGYTF. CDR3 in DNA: TGTGCCAGCACCCCGGGCAGGGATGACTATGGCTACACCTTC. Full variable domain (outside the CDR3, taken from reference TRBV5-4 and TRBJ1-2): ETGVTQSPTHLIKTRGQQVTLRCSSQSGHNTVSWYQQALGQGPQFIFQYYREEENGRGNFPPRFSGLQFPNYSSELNVNALELDDSALYLCASTPGRDDYGYTFGSGTRLTVV.

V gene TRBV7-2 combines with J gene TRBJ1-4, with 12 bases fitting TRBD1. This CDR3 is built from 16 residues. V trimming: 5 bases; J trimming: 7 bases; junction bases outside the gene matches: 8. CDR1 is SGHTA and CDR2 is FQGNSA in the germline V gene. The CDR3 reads CASSKPGQGAGEKLFF. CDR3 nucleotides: TGTGCCAGCAGCAAACCGGGACAGGGGGCGGGTGAAAAACTGTTTTTT.

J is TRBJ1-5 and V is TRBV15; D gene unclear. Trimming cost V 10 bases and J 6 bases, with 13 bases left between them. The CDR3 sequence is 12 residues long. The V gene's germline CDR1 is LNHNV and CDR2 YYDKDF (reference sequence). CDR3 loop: CAIGEGGQPQHF. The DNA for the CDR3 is TGTGCCATTGGAGAGGGAGGTCAGCCCCAGCATTTT.

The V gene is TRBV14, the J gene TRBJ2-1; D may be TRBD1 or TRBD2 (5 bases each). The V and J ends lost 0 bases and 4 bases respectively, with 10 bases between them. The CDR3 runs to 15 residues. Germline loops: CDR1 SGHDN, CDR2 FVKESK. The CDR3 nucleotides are TGTGCCAGCAGCCAAGACTCCGGGGCTTACAATGAGCAGTTCTTC. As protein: CASSQDSGAYNEQFF. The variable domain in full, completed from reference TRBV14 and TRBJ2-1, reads EAGVTQFPSHSVIEKGQTVTLRCDPISGHDNLYWYRRVMGKEIKFLLHFVKESKQDESGMPNNRFLAERTGGTYSTLKVQPAELEDSGVYFCASSQDSGAYNEQFFGPGTRLTVL.

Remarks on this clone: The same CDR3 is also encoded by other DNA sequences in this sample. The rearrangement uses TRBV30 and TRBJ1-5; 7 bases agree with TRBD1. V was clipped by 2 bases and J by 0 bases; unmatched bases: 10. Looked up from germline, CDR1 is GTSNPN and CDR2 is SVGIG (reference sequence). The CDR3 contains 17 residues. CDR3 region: CAWSRGRGATSNQPQHF. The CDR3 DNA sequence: TGTGCCTGGAGTAGGGGCAGGGGGGCTACTAGCAATCAGCCCCAGCATTTT.

The CDR3 nucleotides are TGTGCCAGCAGCTTAGCATCAGGGGAATTACGAGCTTTCTTT. Amino acids: CASSLASGELRAFF. This chain uses TRBV7-2 with TRBJ1-1; possible D gene TRBD1, 6 bases. The V end was cut by 0 bases, the J end by 10 bases, with 15 bases between. There are 14 residues in the CDR3. Germline values: CDR1 SGHTA, CDR2 FQGNSA.

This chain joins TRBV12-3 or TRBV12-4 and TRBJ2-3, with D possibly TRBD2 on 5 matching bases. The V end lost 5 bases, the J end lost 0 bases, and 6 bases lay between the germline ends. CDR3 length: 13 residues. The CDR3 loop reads CASSSGSTDTQYF. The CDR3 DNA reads TGTGCCAGCAGTAGCGGCAGCACAGATACGCAGTATTTT.

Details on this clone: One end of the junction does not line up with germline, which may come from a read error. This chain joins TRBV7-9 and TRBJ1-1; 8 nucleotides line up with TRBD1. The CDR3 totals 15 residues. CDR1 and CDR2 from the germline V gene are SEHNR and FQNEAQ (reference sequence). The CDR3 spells CASSPGQGLNTKAFF. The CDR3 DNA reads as TGTGCCAGCAGCCCCGGACAGGGCTTGAACACTAAAGCTTTCTTT.

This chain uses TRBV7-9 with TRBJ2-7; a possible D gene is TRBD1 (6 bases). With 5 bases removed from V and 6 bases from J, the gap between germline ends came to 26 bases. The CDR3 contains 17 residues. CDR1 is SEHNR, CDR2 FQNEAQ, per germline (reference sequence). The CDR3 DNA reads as TGTGCCAGCAGCCCACCCCCTCCCCGCAGGGGCAGGGGCGAGCAGTACTTC. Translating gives CASSPPPPRRGRGEQYF.

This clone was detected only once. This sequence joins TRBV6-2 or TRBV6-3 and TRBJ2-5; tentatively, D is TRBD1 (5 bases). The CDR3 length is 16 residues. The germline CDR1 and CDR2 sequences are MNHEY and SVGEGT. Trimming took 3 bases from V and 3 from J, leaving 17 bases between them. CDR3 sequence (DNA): TGTGCCAGCAGTTATCTAAACCAGGGATTTGAAGAGACCCAGTACTTC. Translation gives CASSYLNQGFEETQYF.

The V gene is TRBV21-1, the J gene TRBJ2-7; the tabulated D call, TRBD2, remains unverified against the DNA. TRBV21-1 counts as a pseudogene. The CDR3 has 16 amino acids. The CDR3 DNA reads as TGTGCCAGCAGCAAAAAGCAAGGGAGGGCACCCTACGAGCAGTACTTC. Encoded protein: CASSKKQGRAPYEQYF.

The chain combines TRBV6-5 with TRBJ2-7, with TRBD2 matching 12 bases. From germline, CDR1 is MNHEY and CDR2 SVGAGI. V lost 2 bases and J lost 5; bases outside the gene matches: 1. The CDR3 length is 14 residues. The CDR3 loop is CASSYRTSGNEQYF. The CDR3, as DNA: TGTGCCAGCAGTTACAGGACTAGCGGGAACGAGCAGTACTTC.

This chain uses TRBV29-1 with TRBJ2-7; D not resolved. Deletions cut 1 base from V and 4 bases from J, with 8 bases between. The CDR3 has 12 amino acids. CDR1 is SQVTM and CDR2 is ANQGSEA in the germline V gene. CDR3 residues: CSVEAPRYEQYF. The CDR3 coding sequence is TGCAGCGTTGAAGCTCCCCGTTACGAGCAGTACTTC.

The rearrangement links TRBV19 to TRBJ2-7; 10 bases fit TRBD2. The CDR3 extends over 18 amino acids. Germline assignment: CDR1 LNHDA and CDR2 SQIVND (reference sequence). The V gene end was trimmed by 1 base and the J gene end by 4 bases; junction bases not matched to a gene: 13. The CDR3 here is CASSIGGFGRTSGYEQYF. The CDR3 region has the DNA TGTGCCAGTAGTATAGGGGGTTTTGGCAGGACTAGCGGATACGAGCAGTACTTC. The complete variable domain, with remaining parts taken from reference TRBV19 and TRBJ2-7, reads DGGITQSPKYLFRKEGQNVTLSCEQNLNHDAMYWYRQDPGQGLRLIYYSQIVNDFQKGDIAEGYSVSREKKESFPLTVTSAQKNPTAFYLCASSIGGFGRTSGYEQYFGPGTRLTVT.

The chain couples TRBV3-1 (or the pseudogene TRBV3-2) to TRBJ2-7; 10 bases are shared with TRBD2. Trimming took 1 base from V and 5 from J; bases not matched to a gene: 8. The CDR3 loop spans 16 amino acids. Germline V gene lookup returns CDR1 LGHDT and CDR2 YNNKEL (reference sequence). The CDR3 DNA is TGTGCCAGCAGCCAAGTTTACGGGCTAGCGGGAGACGAGCAGTACTTC. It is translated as CASSQVYGLAGDEQYF.

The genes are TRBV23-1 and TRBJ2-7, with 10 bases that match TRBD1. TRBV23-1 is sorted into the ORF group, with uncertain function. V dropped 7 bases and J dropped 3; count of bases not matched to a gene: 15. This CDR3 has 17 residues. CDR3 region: CASTLKPGTGVFYEQYF. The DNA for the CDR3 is TGCGCCAGCACCCTCAAACCCGGGACAGGGGTTTTCTACGAGCAGTACTTC.

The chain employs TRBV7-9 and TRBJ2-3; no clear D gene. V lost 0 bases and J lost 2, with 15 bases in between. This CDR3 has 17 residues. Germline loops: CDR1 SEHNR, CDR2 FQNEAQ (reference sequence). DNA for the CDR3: TGTGCCAGCAGCTTAGCGACCCCCTCGGAGAACACAGATACGCAGTATTTT. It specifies CASSLATPSENTDTQYF. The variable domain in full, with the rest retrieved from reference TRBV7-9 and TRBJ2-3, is DTGVSQNPRHKITKRGQNVTFRCDPISEHNRLYWYRQTLGQGPEFLTYFQNEAQLEKSRLLSDRFSAERPKGSFSTLEIQRTEQGDSAMYLCASSLATPSENTDTQYFGPGTRLTVL.

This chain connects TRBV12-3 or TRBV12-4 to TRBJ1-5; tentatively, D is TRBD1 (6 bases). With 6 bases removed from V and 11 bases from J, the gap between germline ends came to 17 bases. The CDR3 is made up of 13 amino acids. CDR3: CASSTMRGGAQHF. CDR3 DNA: TGTGCCAGCAGCACCATGAGGGGGGGAGCCCAGCATTTT.

CDR3 in amino acids: CASSDAPGQRRADTQYF. The CDR3 coding sequence is TGTGCCAGCAGTGACGCACCGGGACAGCGAAGGGCAGATACGCAGTATTTT. The chain carries TRBV6-4 and TRBJ2-3; TRBD1 matches at 7 bases. Germline loops: CDR1 MRHNA, CDR2 SNTAGT. The V and J ends lost 2 bases and 4 bases, in that order; junction bases with no gene match: 12. This CDR3 has 17 residues.

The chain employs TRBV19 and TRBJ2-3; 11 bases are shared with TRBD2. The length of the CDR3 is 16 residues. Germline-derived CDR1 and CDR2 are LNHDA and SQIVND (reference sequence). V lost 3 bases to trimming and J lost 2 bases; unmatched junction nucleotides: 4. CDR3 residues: CASSMGLADHTDTQYF. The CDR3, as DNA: TGTGCCAGTAGTATGGGACTAGCGGATCACACAGATACGCAGTATTTT.

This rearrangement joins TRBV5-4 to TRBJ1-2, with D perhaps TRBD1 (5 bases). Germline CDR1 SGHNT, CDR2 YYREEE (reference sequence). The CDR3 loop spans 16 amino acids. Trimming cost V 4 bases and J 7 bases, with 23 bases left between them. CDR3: CASSAGLRGNLLGYTF. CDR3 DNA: TGTGCCAGCAGCGCCGGGTTAAGGGGAAATCTTCTTGGCTACACCTTC.

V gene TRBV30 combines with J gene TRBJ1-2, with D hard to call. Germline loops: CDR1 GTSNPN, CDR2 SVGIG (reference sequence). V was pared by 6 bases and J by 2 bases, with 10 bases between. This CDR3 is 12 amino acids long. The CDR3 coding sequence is TGTGCCTGCTTAGGGCAGAACTATGGCTACACCTTC. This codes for CACLGQNYGYTF.

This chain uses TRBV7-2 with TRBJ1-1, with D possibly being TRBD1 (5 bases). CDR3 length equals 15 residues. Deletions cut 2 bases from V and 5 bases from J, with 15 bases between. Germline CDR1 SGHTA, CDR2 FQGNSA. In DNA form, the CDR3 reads TGTGCCAGCAGCTTAAGGCGCAGGGAGAGGACTGAAGCTTTCTTT. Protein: CASSLRRRERTEAFF.

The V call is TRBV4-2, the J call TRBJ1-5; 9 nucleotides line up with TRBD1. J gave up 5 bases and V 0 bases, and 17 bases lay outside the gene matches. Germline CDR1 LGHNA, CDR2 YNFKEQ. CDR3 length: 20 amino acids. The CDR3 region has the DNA TGTGCCAGCAGCCAAGATGTAGCTATTACAGGGGGCGAAGTCCATCAGCCCCAGCATTTT. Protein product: CASSQDVAITGGEVHQPQHF.

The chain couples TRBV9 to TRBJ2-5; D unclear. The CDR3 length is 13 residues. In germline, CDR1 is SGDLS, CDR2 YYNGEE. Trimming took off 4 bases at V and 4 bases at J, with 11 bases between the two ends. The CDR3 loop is CASSPTPRETQYF. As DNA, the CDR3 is TGTGCCAGCAGCCCTACCCCCCGAGAGACCCAGTACTTC.

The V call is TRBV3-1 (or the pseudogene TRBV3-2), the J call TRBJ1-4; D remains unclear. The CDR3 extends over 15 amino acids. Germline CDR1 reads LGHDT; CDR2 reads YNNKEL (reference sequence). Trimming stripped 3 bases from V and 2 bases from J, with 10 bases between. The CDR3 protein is CASSQGVGTNEKLFF. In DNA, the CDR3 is TGTGCCAGCAGCCAGGGCGTAGGCACTAATGAAAAACTGTTTTTT.

CDR3 protein: CAWSKGVFETQYF. In DNA form, the CDR3 reads TGTGCCTGGAGTAAGGGGGTTTTCGAGACCCAGTACTTC. This chain links TRBV30 with TRBJ2-5; D is perhaps TRBD1 (6 bases). CDR3 length: 13 amino acids. The V end lost 2 bases, the J end lost 5 bases, and 12 bases lay between the germline ends. Germline V gene lookup returns CDR1 GTSNPN and CDR2 SVGIG (reference sequence). The complete variable domain, with remaining parts taken from reference TRBV30 and TRBJ2-5, reads SQTIHQWPATLVQPVGSPLSLECTVEGTSNPNLYWYRQAAGRGLQLLFYSVGIGQISSEVPQNLSASRPQDRQFILSSKKLLLSDSGFYLCAWSKGVFETQYFGPGTRLLVL.

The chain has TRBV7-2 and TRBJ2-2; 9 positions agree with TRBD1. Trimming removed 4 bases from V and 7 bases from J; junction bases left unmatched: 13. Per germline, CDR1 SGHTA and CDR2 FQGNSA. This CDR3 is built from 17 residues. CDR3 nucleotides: TGTGCCAGCAGCTCGAGGGCGCGGACAGGGGCCGTCGGGGAGCTGTTTTTT. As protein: CASSSRARTGAVGELFF.